This T cell receptor (beta chain) was documented in a study of T cell responses to AZD1222 COVID-19 vaccine. Study-level findings and limits: Nearly half of spike-specific TCRs reportedly target variant regions that are unmutated in the B.1.351 and B.1.1.7 variants. Baseline seropositivity characterized only a handful of AZD1222 recipients. Sampling captured repertoires only after the peak T cell response.

The sample holds a few counts of this clone. Its antigen is not identified. This CDR3 contains 15 residues. Germline CDR1 SNHLY, CDR2 FYNNEI. Trimming took off 1 base at V and 9 bases at J, with 18 bases between the two ends. Profiled with immunoSEQ multiplex PCR; TCRdb holds only in-frame clones, not every one. The sample has approximately 140,000 clones, over 75% seen once. The source is an adult who received the AZD1222 COVID-19 vaccine. The chain couples TRBV2 to TRBJ1-2; no firm D call. The material was peripheral blood, obtained 28 days after the second AZD1222 dose. CDR3 sequence: CASSEGYLGLESYTF. In nucleotides, the CDR3 is TGTGCCAGCAGTGAAGGCTATCTAGGGCTAGAGAGCTACACCTTC.